This T cell receptor beta chain is from a study of response to subunit inactivated influenza vaccine. Study-wide points: The authors offered the suggestion that each seasonal influenza vaccination recruits few new T cells.

Using its own MiXCR run on the RT-PCR reads, TCRdb lists one record per CDR3 protein. The sample yields more than 450,000 distinct CDR3 sequences, around 8% seen once. Germline V CDR1 and CDR2: KGHDR, SFDVKD. The germline V and J ends were trimmed by 3 bases and 4 bases, with 12 bases remaining between them. CDR3 length: 15 amino acids. This clonotype was observed many times. Its antigen is undetermined. The chain combines TRBV24-1 with TRBJ2-1; possibly TRBD1 or TRBD2 for D (5 bases each). The sequenced sample was PBMCs from blood, obtained around 25 months after vaccination. The clonotype was recovered from a man in his fifties or sixties who received an inactivated influenza vaccine. CDR3 region: CATSDIRDGYNEQFF. CDR3 DNA: TGTGCCACCAGTGATATCCGGGACGGATACAATGAGCAGTTCTTC.